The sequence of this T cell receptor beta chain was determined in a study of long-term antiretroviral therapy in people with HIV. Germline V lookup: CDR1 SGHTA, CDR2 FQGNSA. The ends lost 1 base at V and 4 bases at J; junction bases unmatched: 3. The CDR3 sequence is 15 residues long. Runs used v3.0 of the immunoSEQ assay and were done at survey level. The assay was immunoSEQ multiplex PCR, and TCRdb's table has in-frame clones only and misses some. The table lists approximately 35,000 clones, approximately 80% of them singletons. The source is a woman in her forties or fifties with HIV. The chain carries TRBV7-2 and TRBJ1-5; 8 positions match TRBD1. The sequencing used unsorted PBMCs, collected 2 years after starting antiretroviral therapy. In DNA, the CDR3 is TGTGCCAGCAGCTTAGGGACAGGGCCTAATCAGCCCCAGCATTTT. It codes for CASSLGTGPNQPQHF.